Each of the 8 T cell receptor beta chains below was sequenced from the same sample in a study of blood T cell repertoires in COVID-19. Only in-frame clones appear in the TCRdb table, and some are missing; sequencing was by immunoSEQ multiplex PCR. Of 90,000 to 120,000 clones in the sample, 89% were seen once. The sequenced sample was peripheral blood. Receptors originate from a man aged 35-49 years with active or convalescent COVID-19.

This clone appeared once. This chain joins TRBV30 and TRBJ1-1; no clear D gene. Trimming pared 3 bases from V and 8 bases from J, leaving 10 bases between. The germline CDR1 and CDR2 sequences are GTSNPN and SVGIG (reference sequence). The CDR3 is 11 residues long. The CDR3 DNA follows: TGTGCCTGGAGCGCTGGCCCGGAAGCTTTCTTT. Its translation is CAWSAGPEAFF.

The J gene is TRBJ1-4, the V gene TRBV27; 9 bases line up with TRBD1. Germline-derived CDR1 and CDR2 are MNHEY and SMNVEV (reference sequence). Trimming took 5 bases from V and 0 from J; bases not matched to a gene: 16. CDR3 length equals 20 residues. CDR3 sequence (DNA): TGTGCCAGCAGTCAAAAACAACCGGGACAGGGTACGGCAACTAATGAAAAACTGTTTTTT. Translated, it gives CASSQKQPGQGTATNEKLFF. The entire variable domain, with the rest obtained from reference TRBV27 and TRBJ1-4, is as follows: EAQVTQNPRYLITVTGKKLTVTCSQNMNHEYMSWYRQDPGLGLRQIYYSMNVEVTDKGDVPEGYKVSRKEKRNFPLILESPSPNQTSLYFCASSQKQPGQGTATNEKLFFGSGTQLSVL.

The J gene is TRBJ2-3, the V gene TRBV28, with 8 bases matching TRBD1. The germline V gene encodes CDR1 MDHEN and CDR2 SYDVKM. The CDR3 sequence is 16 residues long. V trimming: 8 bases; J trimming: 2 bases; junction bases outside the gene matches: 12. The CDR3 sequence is CASLGETGDTTDTQYF. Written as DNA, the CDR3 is TGTGCCAGCCTTGGGGAGACAGGGGATACCACAGATACGCAGTATTTT.

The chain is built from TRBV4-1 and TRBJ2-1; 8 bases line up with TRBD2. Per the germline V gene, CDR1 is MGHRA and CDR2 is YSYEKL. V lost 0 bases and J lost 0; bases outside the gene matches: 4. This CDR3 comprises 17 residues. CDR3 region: CASSQDHGRGSYNEQFF. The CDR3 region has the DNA TGCGCCAGCAGCCAAGATCACGGGAGGGGCTCCTACAATGAGCAGTTCTTC.

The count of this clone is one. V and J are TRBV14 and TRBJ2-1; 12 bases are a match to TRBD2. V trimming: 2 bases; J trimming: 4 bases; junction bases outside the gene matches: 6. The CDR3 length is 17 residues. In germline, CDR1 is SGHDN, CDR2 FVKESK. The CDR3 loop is CASSQPTGTSGYNEQFF. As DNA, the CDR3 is TGTGCCAGCAGCCAACCCACCGGGACTAGCGGGTACAATGAGCAGTTCTTC.

CDR3: CASSVDARVTYNEQFF. The CDR3 DNA reads as TGTGCCAGCAGCGTAGACGCCAGGGTAACCTACAATGAGCAGTTCTTC. This chain links TRBV9 with TRBJ2-1; D is perhaps TRBD1 (5 bases). CDR1 SGDLS and CDR2 YYNGEE come from the germline V gene. CDR3 size: 16 residues. Trimming shortened V by 0 bases and J by 2 bases, and 12 bases separated the two germline ends.

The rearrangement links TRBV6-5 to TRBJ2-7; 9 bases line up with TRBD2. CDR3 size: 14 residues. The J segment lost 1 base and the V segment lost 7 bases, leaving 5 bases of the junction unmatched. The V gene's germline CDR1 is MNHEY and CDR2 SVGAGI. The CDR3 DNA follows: TGTGCCAGCACCGTTAGCGGGGGTTCCTACGAGCAGTACTTC. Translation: CASTVSGGSYEQYF.

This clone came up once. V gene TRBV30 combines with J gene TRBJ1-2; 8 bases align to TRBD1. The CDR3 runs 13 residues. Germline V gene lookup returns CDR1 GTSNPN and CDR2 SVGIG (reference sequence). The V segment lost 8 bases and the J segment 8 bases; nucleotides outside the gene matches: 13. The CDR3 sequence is CAGGADRVGGYTF. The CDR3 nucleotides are TGTGCCGGAGGGGCGGACAGGGTCGGAGGCTACACCTTC.